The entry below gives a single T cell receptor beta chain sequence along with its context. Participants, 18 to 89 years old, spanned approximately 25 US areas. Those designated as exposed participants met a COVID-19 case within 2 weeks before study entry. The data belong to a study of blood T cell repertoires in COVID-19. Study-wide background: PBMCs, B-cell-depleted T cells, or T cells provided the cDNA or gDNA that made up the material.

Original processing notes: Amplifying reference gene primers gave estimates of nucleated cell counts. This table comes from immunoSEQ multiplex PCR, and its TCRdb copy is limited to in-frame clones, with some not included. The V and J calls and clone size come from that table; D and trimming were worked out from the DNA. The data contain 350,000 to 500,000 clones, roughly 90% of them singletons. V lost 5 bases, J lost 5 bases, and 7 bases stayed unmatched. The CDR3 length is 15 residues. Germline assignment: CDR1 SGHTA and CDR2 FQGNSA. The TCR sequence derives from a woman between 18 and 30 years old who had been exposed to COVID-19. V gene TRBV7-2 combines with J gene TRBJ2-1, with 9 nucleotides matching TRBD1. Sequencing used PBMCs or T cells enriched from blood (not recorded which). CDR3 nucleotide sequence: TGTGCCAGCAGCCAGCGACAGGGGGGGAACAATGAGCAGTTCTTC. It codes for CASSQRQGGNNEQFF.